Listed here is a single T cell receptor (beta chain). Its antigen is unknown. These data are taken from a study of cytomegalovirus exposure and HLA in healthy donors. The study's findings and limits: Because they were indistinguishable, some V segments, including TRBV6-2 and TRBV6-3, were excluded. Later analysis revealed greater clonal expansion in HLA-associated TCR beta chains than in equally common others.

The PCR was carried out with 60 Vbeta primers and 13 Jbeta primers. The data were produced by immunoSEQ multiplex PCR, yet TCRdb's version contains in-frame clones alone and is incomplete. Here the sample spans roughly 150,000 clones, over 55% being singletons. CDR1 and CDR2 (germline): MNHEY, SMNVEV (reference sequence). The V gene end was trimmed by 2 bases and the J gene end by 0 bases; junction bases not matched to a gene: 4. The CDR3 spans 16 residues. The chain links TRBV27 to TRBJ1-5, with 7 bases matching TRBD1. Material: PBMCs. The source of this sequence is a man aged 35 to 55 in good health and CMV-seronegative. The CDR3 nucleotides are TGTGCCAGCAGTTTAAAGGGGACAGCTAGCAATCAGCCCCAGCATTTT. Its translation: CASSLKGTASNQPQHF.